The rows below give T cell receptor beta chains drawn from one sample of a study of blood T cell repertoires in COVID-19. Some clones are missing from TCRdb's copy, which holds only in-frame ones; the method was immunoSEQ multiplex PCR. Among 200,000 to 250,000 clones, under 85% were seen once, and the ten largest hold roughly 2%. The material sequenced was peripheral blood. These receptors originate from a man younger than 40 who had recovered from COVID-19. CDR3s leave out the opening cysteine and the closing phenylalanine or tryptophan.

V: TRBV6-4
J: TRBJ2-3
CDR3: ASSEEGASTDTQY

V: TRBV5-1
J: TRBJ1-2
CDR3: ASSLRAGYGYT

V: TRBV9
J: TRBJ2-3
CDR3: ASSVKGGTDTQY

V: TRBV13
J: TRBJ2-3
CDR3: ASSSKGLAGLDTQY

V: TRBV5-4
J: TRBJ1-3
CDR3: ASSLVRQILSGNTIY

V: TRBV27
J: TRBJ1-5
CDR3: ASSPQRTDQPQH

V: TRBV25-1
J: TRBJ1-6
CDR3: ASSDRGRNSPLH

V: TRBV19
J: TRBJ1-5
CDR3: ASSPLAGADQPQH

V: TRBV10-2
J: TRBJ1-1
CDR3: ASRTGFALNTEAF

V: TRBV27
J: TRBJ2-4
CDR3: ASSPWTSGGKNIQY

V: TRBV6-5
J: TRBJ2-7
CDR3: ATWRVTYEQY

V: TRBV7-8
J: TRBJ1-5
CDR3: ASSLTSVRDQPQH

V: TRBV2
J: TRBJ1-5
CDR3: ASSDRTGNQPQH

V: TRBV6-6
J: TRBJ1-2
CDR3: ASSYSYREYYGYT

V: TRBV7-7
J: TRBJ2-1
CDR3: ASSLSGMDEQF

V: TRBV18
J: TRBJ2-5
CDR3: ASSRAGEETQY

V: TRBV4-1
J: TRBJ1-3
CDR3: ASSHDSVSGNTIY

V: TRBV12-5
J: TRBJ2-5
CDR3: ASGQSPSAQY

V: TRBV12-2
J: TRBJ1-1
CDR3: ASRLPQGYGNTEAF

V: TRBV19
J: TRBJ1-5
CDR3: ATRDNNQPQH

V: TRBV11-2
J: TRBJ1-4
CDR3: ASSLGQAGVKLF

V: TRBV5-1
J: TRBJ1-1
CDR3: ASSVTHRSEAF

V: TRBV19
J: TRBJ1-5
CDR3: ASRIGQMKYSNQPQH

V: TRBV7-2
J: TRBJ1-2
CDR3: ASSADRAYYGYT

V: TRBV6-5
J: TRBJ2-7
CDR3: ASRTIDRGSEAEY

V: TRBV6-5
J: TRBJ1-6
CDR3: ASRRQGDSPLH

V: TRBV15
J: TRBJ1-2
CDR3: ATSGRDRGDGYT

V: TRBV18
J: TRBJ1-1
CDR3: ASSPVEGLNTEAF

V: TRBV6-2/TRBV6-3
J: TRBJ2-1
CDR3: ASSRLRSSYNEQF

V: TRBV29-1
J: TRBJ2-1
CDR3: SVVAGNEQF

V: TRBV7-2
J: TRBJ2-5
CDR3: ASSLTLSGGAGETQY

V: TRBV29-1
J: TRBJ1-2
CDR3: SVDRHGYT

V: TRBV5-1
J: TRBJ2-3
CDR3: ASMSGGAPDTQY

V: TRBV6-5
J: TRBJ1-3
CDR3: ASSYGGEFGNTIY

V: TRBV5-1
J: TRBJ2-2
CDR3: ASSPRARVHGELF

V: TRBV23-1
J: TRBJ1-4
CDR3: ASSQSDRTNEKLF

V: TRBV18
J: TRBJ2-5
CDR3: ASSPSGGGFQETQY

V: TRBV2
J: TRBJ1-1
CDR3: ASSYYRRDRVVS

V: TRBV5-1
J: TRBJ1-2
CDR3: ASSSPRDRGYT

V: TRBV7-2
J: TRBJ1-2
CDR3: ASSSPWDSRYDYGYT

V: TRBV5-5
J: TRBJ1-2
CDR3: ASSWDRGYGYT

V: TRBV2
J: TRBJ1-3
CDR3: ASSNHPQGEGNTIY

V: TRBV4-2
J: TRBJ2-3
CDR3: ASSQELAYTDTQY

V: TRBV6-5
J: TRBJ1-4
CDR3: ASSFRLGGSEKLF

V: TRBV4-1
J: TRBJ1-1
CDR3: ASSQAPGQQTEAF

V: TRBV19
J: TRBJ1-3
CDR3: ASKYRQRSSGNTIY